This T cell receptor (beta chain) emerged from a study of blood T cell repertoires in COVID-19. Study information: From T cells, B-cell-depleted T cells, or PBMCs came the material, which was cDNA or gDNA.

The CDR3 runs to 13 residues. After removal of 10 bases from V and 8 bases from J, the junction contained 9 bases not matched to a gene. CDR1 is ENHRY and CDR2 is SYGVKD in the germline V gene. TCRdb keeps only in-frame clones here, not all; method: immunoSEQ multiplex PCR. The sample lists more than 60,000 clones, around 88% seen once, with 4.5% to 6% in the top ten. The chain joins TRBV10-3 to TRBJ1-4; 8 nucleotides align to TRBD1. Input material: peripheral blood. This clonotype was obtained from a woman over 75 with active or convalescent COVID-19. CDR3 protein: CASGTGRGEKLFF. The CDR3 bases are TGTGCCAGCGGGACAGGACGGGGCGAAAAACTGTTTTTT.